The 31 T cell receptor beta chains in this list originate from one sample, sequenced in a study of cytomegalovirus exposure and HLA in healthy donors. PCR was performed using 60 Vbeta and 13 Jbeta primers. Clones were sequenced by immunoSEQ multiplex PCR, and TCRdb holds only the in-frame ones, with some missing. The table lists around 120,000 clones, 65% to 90% of them singletons. Sequenced input: PBMCs. These receptor sequences come from a woman in her twenties or thirties in good health and CMV-seronegative.

This sequence joins TRBV28 and TRBJ1-6, with D perhaps matching TRBD1 (6 bases). Germline V lookup: CDR1 MDHEN, CDR2 SYDVKM. The CDR3 length is 14 residues. The ends were cut back, 6 bases at V and 5 bases at J, with 11 bases in the middle. The CDR3 spells CASRAPGDNSPLHF. Here the CDR3 DNA reads TGTGCCAGCAGGGCCCCAGGGGATAATTCACCCCTCCACTTT. Full variable domain (rest looked up from reference TRBV28 and TRBJ1-6): DVKVTQSSRYLVKRTGEKVFLECVQDMDHENMFWYRQDPGLGLRLIYFSYDVKMKEKGDIPEGYSVSREKKERFSLILESASTNQTSMYLCASRAPGDNSPLHFGNGTRLTVT.

The chain links TRBV28 to TRBJ2-2; 8 bases match TRBD2. Germline V gene lookup returns CDR1 MDHEN and CDR2 SYDVKM. V lost 11 bases, J lost 0 bases, and 2 bases stayed unmatched. CDR3 length: 13 residues. The CDR3 spells CACGRTNTGELFF. As DNA, the CDR3 is TGTGCCTGCGGGAGGACGAACACCGGGGAGCTGTTTTTT.

J is TRBJ2-2 and V is TRBV19, with TRBD1 as a possible D gene (5 bases). The CDR3 is 15 residues long. Germline V CDR1 and CDR2: LNHDA, SQIVND (reference sequence). V dropped 11 bases and J dropped 6 bases, with 22 bases sitting between them. In nucleotides, the CDR3 is TGTGCCGGGCGCGATACAGGCTCCGGACCCGGGGAGCTGTTTTTT. Protein: CAGRDTGSGPGELFF.

This clone was found once. The rearrangement joins TRBV5-4 to TRBJ2-7, with TRBD2 matching over 11 bases. J was trimmed by 5 bases and V by 5 bases; bases with no gene match: 12. From germline, CDR1 is SGHNT and CDR2 YYREEE (reference sequence). The CDR3 loop spans 16 amino acids. The CDR3 nucleotides read TGTGCCAGCAGTCGATATACTAGCGGGAGCCTCGACGAGCAGTACTTC. It is translated as CASSRYTSGSLDEQYF.

The rearrangement joins TRBV27 to TRBJ2-2; unclear D gene. Germline V lookup: CDR1 MNHEY, CDR2 SMNVEV (reference sequence). CDR3 length equals 14 residues. V lost 5 bases to trimming and J lost 4 bases, with 11 bases between them. CDR3 amino acids: CASSAHSPTGELFF. The CDR3 nucleotides read TGTGCCAGCAGTGCACATAGCCCCACCGGGGAGCTGTTTTTT.

The chain carries TRBV6-5 and TRBJ2-5, with TRBD1 matching over 9 bases. The CDR3 loop spans 13 amino acids. V shed 6 bases and J 4 bases; nucleotides not matched to a gene: 3. Germline assignment: CDR1 MNHEY and CDR2 SVGAGI. Written as DNA, the CDR3 is TGTGCCAGCAGACTGACAGGGGGAGAGACCCAGTACTTC. It codes for CASRLTGGETQYF.

The chain links TRBV9 to TRBJ2-1; TRBD2 matches 7 bases. This CDR3 has 15 residues. Per the germline V gene, CDR1 is SGDLS and CDR2 is YYNGEE. V shed 6 bases and J 10 bases; nucleotides not matched to a gene: 16. CDR3 in amino acids: CASKSEGGLVGEQFF. The CDR3 DNA reads TGTGCCAGCAAGTCGGAGGGAGGGCTAGTGGGCGAGCAGTTCTTC.

The gene calls are TRBV6-1 and TRBJ2-7, with 12 bases that match TRBD2. This CDR3 contains 14 residues. Per the germline V gene, CDR1 is MNHNS and CDR2 is SASEGT. Trimming at V came to 8 bases and at J to 4 bases, leaving 6 bases not matched to a gene. This CDR3 is CASGASGRVYEQYF. In DNA, the CDR3 is TGTGCCAGCGGCGCTAGCGGGAGGGTGTACGAGCAGTACTTC.

The gene calls are TRBV28 and TRBJ2-1; TRBD2 might be the D (5 bases). CDR3 length: 13 amino acids. Germline V gives CDR1 MDHEN, CDR2 SYDVKM. With 8 bases removed from V and 5 bases from J, the gap between germline ends came to 13 bases. The CDR3 DNA follows: TGTGCCAGCCACCTGGCCGGGAACAATGAGCAGTTCTTC. Residues: CASHLAGNNEQFF. Full variable domain (remainder filled in from reference TRBV28 and TRBJ2-1): DVKVTQSSRYLVKRTGEKVFLECVQDMDHENMFWYRQDPGLGLRLIYFSYDVKMKEKGDIPEGYSVSREKKERFSLILESASTNQTSMYLCASHLAGNNEQFFGPGTRLTVL.

The chain couples TRBV6-4 to TRBJ2-1; possibly TRBD1 for D (6 bases). V lost 4 bases and J 0 bases, leaving 10 bases between the germline ends. Germline loops: CDR1 MRHNA, CDR2 SNTAGT. This CDR3 has 15 residues. CDR3 in DNA: TGTGCCAGCAGTGTTACAGGGCCCTCCTACAATGAGCAGTTCTTC. Translated, it gives CASSVTGPSYNEQFF.

This chain links TRBV27 with TRBJ1-2; 7 bases are shared with TRBD1. V was clipped by 3 bases and J by 6 bases; unmatched bases: 4. This CDR3 region has 13 residues. CDR1 and CDR2 from the germline V gene are MNHEY and SMNVEV (reference sequence). CDR3 protein: CASSFRTGDGYTF. CDR3 bases: TGTGCCAGCAGTTTCCGAACAGGGGATGGCTACACCTTC.

This chain links TRBV7-9 with TRBJ2-7; D possibly corresponds to TRBD2 (6 bases). Trimming took off 2 bases at V and 3 bases at J, with 11 bases between the two ends. The germline V gene has CDR1 SEHNR and CDR2 FQNEAQ (reference sequence). The CDR3 has 14 amino acids. Here the CDR3 reads CASSLPTRFYEQYF. In DNA, the CDR3 is TGTGCCAGCAGCTTACCGACTAGGTTCTACGAGCAGTACTTC.

The chain recombines TRBV4-1 with TRBJ1-3; a possible D gene is TRBD1 (5 bases). The CDR3 extends over 16 amino acids. Germline V lookup: CDR1 MGHRA, CDR2 YSYEKL. V lost 4 bases and J 0 bases, leaving 13 bases between the germline ends. This CDR3 reads CASSRSDRISGNTIYF. For the CDR3, the DNA is TGCGCCAGCAGCCGCAGTGACAGAATCTCTGGAAACACCATATATTTT.

The genes are TRBV7-9 and TRBJ2-3; D may be TRBD2 (6 bases). The ends were cut back, 5 bases at V and 0 bases at J, with 15 bases in the middle. CDR3 size: 16 residues. Germline V gene data show CDR1 as SEHNR and CDR2 as FQNEAQ (reference sequence). The chain's CDR3 is CASSRAGGGSTDTQYF. The CDR3 nucleotides are TGTGCCAGCAGCCGAGCGGGTGGCGGGAGCACAGATACGCAGTATTTT. Together with reference TRBV7-9 and TRBJ2-3, the CDR3 gives the full variable domain: DTGVSQNPRHKITKRGQNVTFRCDPISEHNRLYWYRQTLGQGPEFLTYFQNEAQLEKSRLLSDRFSAERPKGSFSTLEIQRTEQGDSAMYLCASSRAGGGSTDTQYFGPGTRLTVL.

CDR3 coding DNA: TGCGCCAGCAGCTTGGGGGCCAGGGGAAGCACAGATACGCAGTATTTT. Amino acid sequence: CASSLGARGSTDTQYF. The chain employs TRBV5-1 and TRBJ2-3; TRBD1 might be the D (6 bases). V was pared by 0 bases and J by 0 bases, with 11 bases between. The CDR3 length is 16 residues. Germline CDR1 reads SGHRS; CDR2 reads YFSETQ.

The chain links TRBV2 to TRBJ1-1, with 9 bases fitting TRBD1. The germline CDR1 and CDR2 sequences are SNHLY and FYNNEI. Trimming at V came to 8 bases and at J to 4 bases, leaving 2 bases not matched to a gene. The CDR3 is 12 residues long. The CDR3 loop is CASWDRVTEAFF. The CDR3 DNA is TGTGCCAGCTGGGACAGGGTCACTGAAGCTTTCTTT.

CDR3 nucleotides: TGCGCCAGCAGTGAGTCCGGGGAGGACTATGGCTACACCTTC. It specifies CASSESGEDYGYTF. V usage is TRBV10-2 and J usage is TRBJ1-2; D remains ambiguous. Trimming removed 0 bases at V and 3 bases at J, with 8 bases between. Germline loops: CDR1 WSHSY, CDR2 SAAADI. This CDR3 comprises 14 residues.

This chain uses TRBV5-4 with TRBJ2-5; 10 nucleotides line up with TRBD2. The germline V gene encodes CDR1 SGHNT and CDR2 YYREEE (reference sequence). CDR3 length: 15 residues. Trimming cost V 2 bases and J 5 bases; bases outside gene matches: 6. CDR3 nucleotides: TGTGCCAGCAGCTTAGGGACTAGCGCAGCGGAGACCCAGTACTTC. Its protein product is CASSLGTSAAETQYF.

This chain uses TRBV11-2 with TRBJ2-3; D is undetermined. The CDR3 length is 15 residues. V lost 1 base, J lost 2 bases, and 10 bases lay in between. The germline V gene has CDR1 SGHAT and CDR2 FQNNGV. In DNA, the CDR3 is TGTGCCAGCAGCTTAGTGAGTCCCATCACAGATACGCAGTATTTT. This translates into CASSLVSPITDTQYF.

The chain uses TRBV10-2 and TRBJ2-5, with TRBD1 matching over 8 bases. The CDR3 runs 14 residues. Trimming cost V 6 bases and J 2 bases; bases outside gene matches: 5. Germline V gene lookup returns CDR1 WSHSY and CDR2 SAAADI. CDR3 sequence reads: CASRDGQGQETQYF. The CDR3 nucleotides are TGCGCCAGCAGGGATGGACAGGGTCAAGAGACCCAGTACTTC.

The J gene is TRBJ2-5, the V gene TRBV5-1, with D possibly TRBD1 on 8 matching bases. V lost 2 bases, J lost 5 bases, and 13 bases lay in between. The CDR3 length is 14 residues. Germline values: CDR1 SGHRS, CDR2 YFSETQ. The CDR3 DNA reads as TGCGCCAGCAGCTTTATACAGGGGGGGGAGACCCAGTACTTC. Residues: CASSFIQGGETQYF.

This clone was recorded a few times. The chain has TRBV5-1 and TRBJ2-1; D unclear. Germline lookup yields CDR1 SGHRS and CDR2 YFSETQ. V lost 0 bases to trimming and J lost 8 bases, with 12 bases between them. This CDR3 is 14 amino acids long. The CDR3 DNA reads as TGCGCCAGCAGCTTGGGTTTAGTTCTCGATGAGCAGTTCTTC. Translating it yields CASSLGLVLDEQFF.

This clone was recorded only once. The chain carries TRBV30 and TRBJ2-5, with 13 bases lining up with TRBD2. The tail of the sequence fits TRBJ2-7 better, so the J call may be wrong. This CDR3 has 17 amino acids. The germline CDR1 and CDR2 sequences are GTSNPN and SVGIG (reference sequence). The CDR3 sequence is CAWSPRRTSGSAAEQYF. DNA of the CDR3: TGTGCCTGGAGTCCTCGACGGACTAGCGGGAGTGCAGCCGAGCAGTACTTC.

The table lists this clone with a few counts. The V gene is TRBV27, the J gene TRBJ1-2; 8 bases agree with TRBD1. Unmatched junction bases numbered 1, after V lost 9 bases and J lost 4 bases. The CDR3 length is 11 residues. Germline V gene sequence: CDR1 MNHEY, CDR2 SMNVEV (reference sequence). The DNA of the CDR3 is TGTGCCAGTACAGGGGGCTATGGCTACACCTTC. It translates to CASTGGYGYTF.

The chain uses TRBV28 and TRBJ2-1; TRBD2 aligns across 13 bases. Trimming removed 6 bases from V and 2 bases from J; junction bases left unmatched: 7. Germline V gene sequence: CDR1 MDHEN, CDR2 SYDVKM. This CDR3 comprises 17 residues. The CDR3 reads CASSRTSGSPPYNEQFF. In DNA form, the CDR3 reads TGTGCCAGCAGCCGGACTAGCGGGAGCCCTCCCTACAATGAGCAGTTCTTC.

This chain joins TRBV10-1 and TRBJ2-1, with D hard to call. The germline V gene encodes CDR1 WNHNN and CDR2 SYGVQD (reference sequence). The V end lost 2 bases, the J end lost 9 bases, and 11 bases lay between the germline ends. CDR3 length: 13 amino acids. The CDR3 region has the DNA TGCGCCAGCAGTGAGAAACAGTCGGTTGAGCAGTTCTTC. It codes for CASSEKQSVEQFF.

This sequence joins TRBV19 and TRBJ2-1; weak D call: TRBD2 (5 bases). The germline gives CDR1 LNHDA, CDR2 SQIVND (reference sequence). Trimming pared 2 bases from V and 6 bases from J, leaving 14 bases between. This CDR3 has 15 residues. CDR3 in amino acids: CASSIRRLAGNEQFF. CDR3 nucleotides: TGTGCCAGTAGTATAAGGAGGCTAGCCGGCAATGAGCAGTTCTTC. Combining the CDR3 with reference TRBV19 and TRBJ2-1 gives the whole variable domain DGGITQSPKYLFRKEGQNVTLSCEQNLNHDAMYWYRQDPGQGLRLIYYSQIVNDFQKGDIAEGYSVSREKKESFPLTVTSAQKNPTAFYLCASSIRRLAGNEQFFGPGTRLTVL.

The chain links TRBV11-2 to TRBJ1-1; 11 bases match TRBD1. The V segment lost 4 bases and the J segment 2 bases; nucleotides outside the gene matches: 3. CDR3 length: 15 amino acids. Germline CDR1 and CDR2: SGHAT and FQNNGV. As DNA, the CDR3 is TGTGCCAGCAGCTCCGGGACAGGGGGAAACACTGAAGCTTTCTTT. It translates to CASSSGTGGNTEAFF.

The rearrangement uses TRBV21-1 and TRBJ2-3; the table's D call, TRBD2, has no DNA check behind it. TRBV21-1 is a pseudogene locus. The length of the CDR3 is 18 residues. This CDR3 is CATSMGLAQSFSTDTQYF. The CDR3 DNA follows: TGTGCCACCTCAATGGGACTAGCCCAATCCTTTAGCACAGATACGCAGTATTTT.

This chain uses TRBV5-5 with TRBJ2-2; D possibly corresponds to TRBD2 (6 bases). Trimming stripped 1 base from V and 0 bases from J, with 7 bases between. This CDR3 is built from 15 residues. Germline assignment: CDR1 SGHKS and CDR2 YYEKEE (reference sequence). The CDR3, as DNA: TGTGCCAGCAGCTTGTCGGGGGCGAACACCGGGGAGCTGTTTTTT. Amino acids: CASSLSGANTGELFF.

The chain links TRBV5-4 to TRBJ2-1; 7 bases are shared with TRBD1. Looked up from germline, CDR1 is SGHNT and CDR2 is YYREEE (reference sequence). J was trimmed by 0 bases and V by 6 bases; bases with no gene match: 6. The CDR3 extends over 15 amino acids. The CDR3 region has the DNA TGTGCCAGCATCGCTAGGGACAGCTCCTACAATGAGCAGTTCTTC. Its protein is CASIARDSSYNEQFF.